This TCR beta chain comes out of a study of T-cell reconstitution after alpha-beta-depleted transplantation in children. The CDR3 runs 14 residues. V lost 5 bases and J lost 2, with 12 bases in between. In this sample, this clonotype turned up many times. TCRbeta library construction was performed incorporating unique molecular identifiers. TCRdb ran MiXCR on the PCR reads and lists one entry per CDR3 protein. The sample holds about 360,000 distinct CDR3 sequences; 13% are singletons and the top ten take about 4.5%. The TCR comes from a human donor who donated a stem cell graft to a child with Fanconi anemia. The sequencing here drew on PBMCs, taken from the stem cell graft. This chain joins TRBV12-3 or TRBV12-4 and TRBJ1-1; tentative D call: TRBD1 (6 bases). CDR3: CASSVRGVNTEAFF. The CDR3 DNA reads TGTGCCAGCAGTGTCAGGGGCGTAAACACTGAAGCTTTCTTT.